The rows below give T cell receptor beta chains drawn from one sample of a study of T cells in Graves' hyperthyroidism and ophthalmopathy. MiXCR, applied by TCRdb to the multiplex PCR reads, yields one record per CDR3 protein. The sample carries about 400,000 distinct CDR3 sequences, roughly 13% recorded once. The sequencing sample was made of blood. Source of these receptors: a woman between 18 and 29 years old with Graves' hyperthyroidism. The conserved cysteine and the conserved F or W are not part of the CDR3 here. The order of the fields is J gene, V gene, CDR3 protein.

J gene: TRBJ1-4
V gene: TRBV15
CDR3 protein: ATSLWSGNEKLF

J gene: TRBJ1-2
V gene: TRBV27
CDR3 protein: ASTLRSGSHGYT

J gene: TRBJ2-1
V gene: TRBV4-1
CDR3 protein: ASSPTGFSYNEQF

J gene: TRBJ2-7
V gene: TRBV2
CDR3 protein: ASRDGTSGGWSYEQY

J gene: TRBJ2-1
V gene: TRBV29-1
CDR3 protein: SGRLSSYNEQF

J gene: TRBJ1-3
V gene: TRBV7-2
CDR3 protein: ASLAGEY

J gene: TRBJ1-2
V gene: TRBV11-2
CDR3 protein: ASSLGYGQELYGYT

J gene: TRBJ2-7
V gene: TRBV5-1
CDR3 protein: ASCKGGPDCEQY

J gene: TRBJ1-6
V gene: TRBV5-1
CDR3 protein: ASSLESGGYSPLH

J gene: TRBJ2-7
V gene: TRBV19
CDR3 protein: ASSIGGTYEQY

J gene: TRBJ1-5
V gene: TRBV4-1
CDR3 protein: ASSRTAGGSFSNQPQH

J gene: TRBJ2-5
V gene: TRBV5-1
CDR3 protein: ASSLGLAEEETQY

J gene: TRBJ1-2
V gene: TRBV28
CDR3 protein: ASSGAGSGYT

J gene: TRBJ2-1
V gene: TRBV4-3
CDR3 protein: ASSQMAGVDEQF

J gene: TRBJ2-5
V gene: TRBV7-8
CDR3 protein: ASSLHSGTSGLETQY

J gene: TRBJ2-3
V gene: TRBV29-1
CDR3 protein: SVPRAFTDTQY